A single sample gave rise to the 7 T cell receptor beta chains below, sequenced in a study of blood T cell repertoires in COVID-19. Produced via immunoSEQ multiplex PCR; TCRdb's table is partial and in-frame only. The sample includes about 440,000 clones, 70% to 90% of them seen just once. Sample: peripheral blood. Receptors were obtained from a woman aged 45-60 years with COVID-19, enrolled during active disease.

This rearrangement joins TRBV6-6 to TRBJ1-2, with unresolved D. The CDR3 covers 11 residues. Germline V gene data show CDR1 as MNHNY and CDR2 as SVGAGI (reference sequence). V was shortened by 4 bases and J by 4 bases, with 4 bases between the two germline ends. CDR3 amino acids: CASSSIYGYTF. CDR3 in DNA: TGTGCCAGCAGTTCCATCTATGGCTACACCTTC.

The CDR3 protein is CASSLSSSRTQYF. In nucleotides, the CDR3 is TGTGCCAGCAGTTTATCTTCCTCCAGGACCCAGTACTTC. This rearrangement joins TRBV27 to TRBJ2-5; D unresolved. CDR1 is MNHEY and CDR2 is SMNVEV in the germline V gene (reference sequence). Trimming took off 0 bases at V and 7 bases at J, with 9 bases between the two ends. There are 13 residues in the CDR3.

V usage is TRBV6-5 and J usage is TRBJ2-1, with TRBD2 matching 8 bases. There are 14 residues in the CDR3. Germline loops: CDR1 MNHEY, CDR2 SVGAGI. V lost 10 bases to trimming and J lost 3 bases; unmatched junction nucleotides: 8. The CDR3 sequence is CATRRGGLYNEQFF. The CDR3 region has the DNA TGTGCCACCCGACGGGGGGGCCTCTACAATGAGCAGTTCTTC.

CDR3 residues: CASSPSPRPDTDTQYF. The DNA of the CDR3 is TGCGCCAGCAGCCCCTCCCCTAGACCCGACACAGATACGCAGTATTTT. The chain has TRBV4-1 and TRBJ2-3; D is undetermined. The CDR3 has 16 amino acids. Germline CDR1 is MGHRA and CDR2 is YSYEKL. Between the trimmed V and J ends, which lost 4 bases and 2 bases, there was a span of 16 bases.

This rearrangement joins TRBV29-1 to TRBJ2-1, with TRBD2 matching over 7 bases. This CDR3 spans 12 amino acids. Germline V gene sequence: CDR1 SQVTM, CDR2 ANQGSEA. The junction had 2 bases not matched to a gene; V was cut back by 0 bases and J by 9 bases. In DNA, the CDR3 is TGCAGCGTTGAAGACGGGGGGATTGAGCAGTTCTTC. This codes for CSVEDGGIEQFF.

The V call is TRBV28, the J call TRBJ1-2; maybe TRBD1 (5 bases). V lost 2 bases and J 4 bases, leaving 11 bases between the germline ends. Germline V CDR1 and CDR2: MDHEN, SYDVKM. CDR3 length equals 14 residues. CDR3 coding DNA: TGTGCCAGCAGTTTAGGGTCAGGGCGCTATGGCTACACCTTC. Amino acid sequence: CASSLGSGRYGYTF.

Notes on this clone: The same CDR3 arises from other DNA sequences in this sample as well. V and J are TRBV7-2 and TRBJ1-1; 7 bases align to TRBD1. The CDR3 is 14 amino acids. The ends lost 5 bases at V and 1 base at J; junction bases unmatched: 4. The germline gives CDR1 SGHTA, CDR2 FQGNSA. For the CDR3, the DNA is TGTGCCAGCAGCCTTGGACAGGCGAACACTGAAGCTTTCTTT. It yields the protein CASSLGQANTEAFF.